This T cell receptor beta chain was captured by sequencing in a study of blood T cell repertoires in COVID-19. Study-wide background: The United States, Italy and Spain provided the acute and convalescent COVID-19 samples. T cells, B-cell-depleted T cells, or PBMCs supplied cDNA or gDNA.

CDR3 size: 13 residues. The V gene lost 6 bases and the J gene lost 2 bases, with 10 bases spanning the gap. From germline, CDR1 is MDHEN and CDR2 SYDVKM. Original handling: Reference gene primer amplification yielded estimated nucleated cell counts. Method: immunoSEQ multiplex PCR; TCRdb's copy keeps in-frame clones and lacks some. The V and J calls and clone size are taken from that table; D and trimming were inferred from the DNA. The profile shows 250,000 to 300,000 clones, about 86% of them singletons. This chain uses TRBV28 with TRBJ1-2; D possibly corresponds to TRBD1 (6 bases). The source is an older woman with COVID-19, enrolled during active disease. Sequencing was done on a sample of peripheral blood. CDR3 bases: TGTGCCAGCAGAGGGACAACCAACTATGGCTACACCTTC. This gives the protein CASRGTTNYGYTF.